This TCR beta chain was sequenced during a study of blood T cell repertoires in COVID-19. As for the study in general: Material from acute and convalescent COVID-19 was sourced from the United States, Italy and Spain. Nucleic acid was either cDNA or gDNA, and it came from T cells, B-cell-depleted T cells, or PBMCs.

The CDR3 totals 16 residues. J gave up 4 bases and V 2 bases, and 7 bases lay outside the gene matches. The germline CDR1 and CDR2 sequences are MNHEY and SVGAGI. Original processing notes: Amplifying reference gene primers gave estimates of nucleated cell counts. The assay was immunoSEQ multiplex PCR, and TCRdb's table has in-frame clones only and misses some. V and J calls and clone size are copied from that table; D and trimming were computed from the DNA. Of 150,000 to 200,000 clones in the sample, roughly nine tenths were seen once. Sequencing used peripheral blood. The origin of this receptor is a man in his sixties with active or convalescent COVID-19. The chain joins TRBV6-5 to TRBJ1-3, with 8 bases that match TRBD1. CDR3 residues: CASSYDRGSLGNTIYF. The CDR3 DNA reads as TGTGCCAGCAGTTACGACAGGGGTTCCTTAGGAAACACCATATATTTT.